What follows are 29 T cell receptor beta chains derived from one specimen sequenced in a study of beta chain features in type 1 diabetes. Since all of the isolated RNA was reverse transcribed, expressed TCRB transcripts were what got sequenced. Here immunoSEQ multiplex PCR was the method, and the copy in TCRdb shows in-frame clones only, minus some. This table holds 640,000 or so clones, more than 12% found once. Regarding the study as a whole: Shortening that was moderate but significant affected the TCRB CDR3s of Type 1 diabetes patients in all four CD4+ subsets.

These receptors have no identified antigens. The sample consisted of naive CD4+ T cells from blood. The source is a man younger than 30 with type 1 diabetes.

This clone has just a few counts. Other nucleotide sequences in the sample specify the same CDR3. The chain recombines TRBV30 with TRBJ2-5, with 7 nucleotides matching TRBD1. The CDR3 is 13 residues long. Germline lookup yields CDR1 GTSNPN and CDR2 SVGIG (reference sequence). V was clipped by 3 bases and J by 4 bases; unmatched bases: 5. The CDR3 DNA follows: TGTGCCTGGAGCGCCTCAGGGGGAGAGACCCAGTACTTC. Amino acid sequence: CAWSASGGETQYF.

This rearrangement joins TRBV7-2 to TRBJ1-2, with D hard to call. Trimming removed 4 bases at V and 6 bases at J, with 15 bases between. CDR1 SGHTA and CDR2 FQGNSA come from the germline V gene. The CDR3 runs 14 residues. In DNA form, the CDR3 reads TGTGCCAGCAGCTCCCGGGCCGTCAGTAATGGCTACACCTTC. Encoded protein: CASSSRAVSNGYTF.

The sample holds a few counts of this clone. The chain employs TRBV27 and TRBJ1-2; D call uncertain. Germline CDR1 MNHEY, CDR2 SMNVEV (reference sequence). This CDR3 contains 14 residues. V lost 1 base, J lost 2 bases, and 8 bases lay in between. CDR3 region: CASSLLGANYGYTF. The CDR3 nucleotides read TGTGCCAGCAGTTTATTAGGAGCCAACTATGGCTACACCTTC.

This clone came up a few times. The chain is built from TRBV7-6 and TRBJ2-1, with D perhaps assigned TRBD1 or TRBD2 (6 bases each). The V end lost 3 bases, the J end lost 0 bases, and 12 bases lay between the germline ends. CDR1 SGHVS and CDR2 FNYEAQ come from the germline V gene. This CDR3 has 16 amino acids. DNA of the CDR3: TGTGCCAGCAGCTTTTCGGGGGCTAGCTCCTACAATGAGCAGTTCTTC. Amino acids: CASSFSGASSYNEQFF.

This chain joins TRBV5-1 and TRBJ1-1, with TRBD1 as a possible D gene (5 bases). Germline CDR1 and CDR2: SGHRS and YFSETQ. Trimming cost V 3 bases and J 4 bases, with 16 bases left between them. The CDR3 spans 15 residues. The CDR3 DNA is TGCGCCAGCAGCTCCGAGGTTGGGGCCCCCACTGAAGCTTTCTTT. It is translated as CASSSEVGAPTEAFF.

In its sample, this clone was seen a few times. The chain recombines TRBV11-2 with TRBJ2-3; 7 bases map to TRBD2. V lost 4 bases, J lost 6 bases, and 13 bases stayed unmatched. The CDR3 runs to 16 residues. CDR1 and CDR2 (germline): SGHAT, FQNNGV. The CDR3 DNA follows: TGTGCCAGCAGCTCACGAAAGAGCGGGGCGGAGGATACGCAGTATTTT. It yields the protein CASSSRKSGAEDTQYF.

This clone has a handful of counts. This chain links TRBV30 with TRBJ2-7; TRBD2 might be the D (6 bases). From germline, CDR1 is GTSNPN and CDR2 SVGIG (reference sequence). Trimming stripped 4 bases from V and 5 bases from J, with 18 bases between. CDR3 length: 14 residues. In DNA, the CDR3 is TGTGCCTGGACCATCGGTGCGGGGAACCACGAGCAGTACTTC. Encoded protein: CAWTIGAGNHEQYF.

In nucleotides, the CDR3 is TGCGCCAGCAGCTTGGGGGATATGAACACCGGGGAGCTGTTTTTT. Its protein is CASSLGDMNTGELFF. The chain recombines TRBV5-1 with TRBJ2-2, with D unresolved. The V gene lost 0 bases and the J gene lost 1 base, with 7 bases spanning the gap. CDR1 is SGHRS, CDR2 YFSETQ, per germline. This CDR3 has 15 amino acids.

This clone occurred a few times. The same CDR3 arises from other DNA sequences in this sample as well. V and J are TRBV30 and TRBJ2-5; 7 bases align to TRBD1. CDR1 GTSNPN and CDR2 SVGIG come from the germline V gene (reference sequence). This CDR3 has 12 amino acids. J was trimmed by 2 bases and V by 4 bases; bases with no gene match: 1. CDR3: CAWTGGQETQYF. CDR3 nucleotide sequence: TGTGCCTGGACAGGGGGTCAAGAGACCCAGTACTTC.

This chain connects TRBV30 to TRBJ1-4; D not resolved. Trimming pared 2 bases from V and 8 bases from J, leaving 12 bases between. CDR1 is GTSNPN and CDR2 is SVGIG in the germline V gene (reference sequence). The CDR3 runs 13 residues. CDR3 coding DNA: TGTGCCTGGAGTATCAGTAGGAGGGAAAAACTGTTTTTT. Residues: CAWSISRREKLFF.

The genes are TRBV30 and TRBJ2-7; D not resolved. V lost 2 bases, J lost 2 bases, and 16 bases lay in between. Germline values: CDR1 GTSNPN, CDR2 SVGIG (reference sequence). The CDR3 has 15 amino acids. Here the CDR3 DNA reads TGTGCCTGGAGTCCCCTTATAGCTCCCACCTACGAGCAGTACTTC. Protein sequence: CAWSPLIAPTYEQYF.

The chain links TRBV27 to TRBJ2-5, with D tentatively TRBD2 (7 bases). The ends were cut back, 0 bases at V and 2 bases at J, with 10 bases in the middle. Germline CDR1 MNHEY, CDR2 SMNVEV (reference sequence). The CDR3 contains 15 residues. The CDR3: CASSLSGRGQETQYF. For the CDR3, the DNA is TGTGCCAGCAGTTTATCAGGGAGGGGGCAAGAGACCCAGTACTTC.

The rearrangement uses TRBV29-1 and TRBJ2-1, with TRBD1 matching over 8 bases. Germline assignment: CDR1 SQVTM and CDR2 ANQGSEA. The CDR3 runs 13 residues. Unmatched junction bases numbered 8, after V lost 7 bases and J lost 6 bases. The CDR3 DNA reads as TGCAGCGCCACGGACAGGGTCACCAATGAGCAGTTCTTC. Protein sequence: CSATDRVTNEQFF.

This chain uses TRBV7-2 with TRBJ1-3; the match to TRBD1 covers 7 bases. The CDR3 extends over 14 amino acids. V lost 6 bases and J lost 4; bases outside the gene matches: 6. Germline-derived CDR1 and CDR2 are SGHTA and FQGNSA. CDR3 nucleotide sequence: TGTGCCAGCAGTTACCAGGGGGACGGAAACACCATATATTTT. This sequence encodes CASSYQGDGNTIYF.

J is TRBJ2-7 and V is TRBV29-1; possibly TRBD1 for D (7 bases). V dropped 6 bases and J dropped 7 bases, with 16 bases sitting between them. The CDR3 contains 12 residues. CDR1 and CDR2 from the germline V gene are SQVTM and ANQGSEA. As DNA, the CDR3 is TGCAGCGTGGGCGGACAGGAGGGAGAGCAGTACTTC. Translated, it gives CSVGGQEGEQYF.

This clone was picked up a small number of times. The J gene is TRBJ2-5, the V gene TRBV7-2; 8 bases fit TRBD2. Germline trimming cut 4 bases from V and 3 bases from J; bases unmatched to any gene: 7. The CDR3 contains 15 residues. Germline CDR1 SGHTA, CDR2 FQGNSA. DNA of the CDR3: TGTGCCAGCAGCTCACCCGGGGGGGGTGAAGAGACCCAGTACTTC. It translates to CASSSPGGGEETQYF.

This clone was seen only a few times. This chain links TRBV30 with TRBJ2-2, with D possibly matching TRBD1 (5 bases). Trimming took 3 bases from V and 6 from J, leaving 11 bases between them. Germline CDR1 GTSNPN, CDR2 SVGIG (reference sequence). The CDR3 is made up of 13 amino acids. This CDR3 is CAWSFRVAGELFF. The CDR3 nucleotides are TGTGCCTGGAGCTTCAGGGTGGCCGGGGAGCTGTTTTTT. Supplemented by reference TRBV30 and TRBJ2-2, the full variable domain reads SQTIHQWPATLVQPVGSPLSLECTVEGTSNPNLYWYRQAAGRGLQLLFYSVGIGQISSEVPQNLSASRPQDRQFILSSKKLLLSDSGFYLCAWSFRVAGELFFGEGSRLTVL.

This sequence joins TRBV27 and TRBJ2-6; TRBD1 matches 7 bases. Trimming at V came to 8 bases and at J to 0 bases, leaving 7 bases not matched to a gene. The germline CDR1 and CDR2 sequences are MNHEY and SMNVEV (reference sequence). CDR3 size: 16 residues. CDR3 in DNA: TGTGCCAGCGGAATTTACAGGGGCTCTGGGGCCAACGTCCTGACTTTC. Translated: CASGIYRGSGANVLTF.

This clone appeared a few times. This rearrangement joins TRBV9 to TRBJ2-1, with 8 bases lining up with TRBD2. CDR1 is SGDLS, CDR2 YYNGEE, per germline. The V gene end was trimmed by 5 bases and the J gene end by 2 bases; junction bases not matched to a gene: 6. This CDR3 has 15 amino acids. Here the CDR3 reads CASRSGGNPYNEQFF. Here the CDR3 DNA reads TGTGCCAGCAGATCGGGGGGGAACCCCTACAATGAGCAGTTCTTC.

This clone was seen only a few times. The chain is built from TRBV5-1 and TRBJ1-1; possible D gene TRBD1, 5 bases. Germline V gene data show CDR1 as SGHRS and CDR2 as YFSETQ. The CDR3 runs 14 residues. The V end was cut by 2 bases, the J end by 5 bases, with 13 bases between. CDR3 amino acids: CASSLGEAGTEAFF. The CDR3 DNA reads TGCGCCAGCAGCTTAGGGGAGGCTGGAACTGAAGCTTTCTTT.

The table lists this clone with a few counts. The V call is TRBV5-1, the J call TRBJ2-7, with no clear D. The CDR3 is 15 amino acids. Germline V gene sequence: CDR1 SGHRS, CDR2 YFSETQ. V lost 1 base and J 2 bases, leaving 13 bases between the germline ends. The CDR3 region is CASSLWRNLTYEQYF. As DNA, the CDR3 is TGCGCCAGCAGCTTGTGGCGAAATTTGACCTACGAGCAGTACTTC.

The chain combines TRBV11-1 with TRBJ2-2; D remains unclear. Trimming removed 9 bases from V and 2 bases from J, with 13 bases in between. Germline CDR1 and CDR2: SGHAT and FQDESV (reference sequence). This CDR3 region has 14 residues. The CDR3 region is CASARAVNTGELFF. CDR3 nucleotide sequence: TGTGCCAGTGCCCGGGCTGTCAACACCGGGGAGCTGTTTTTT.

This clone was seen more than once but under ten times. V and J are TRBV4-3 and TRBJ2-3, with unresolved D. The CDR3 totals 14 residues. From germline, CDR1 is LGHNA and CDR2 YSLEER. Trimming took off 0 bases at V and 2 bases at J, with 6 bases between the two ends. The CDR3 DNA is TGCGCCAGCAGCCAAGATGGGAACACAGATACGCAGTATTTT. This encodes CASSQDGNTDTQYF.

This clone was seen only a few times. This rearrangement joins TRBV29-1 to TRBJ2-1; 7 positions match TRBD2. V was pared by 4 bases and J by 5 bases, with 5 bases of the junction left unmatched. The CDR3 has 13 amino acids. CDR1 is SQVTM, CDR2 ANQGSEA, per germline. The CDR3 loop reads CSVVGLGNNEQFF. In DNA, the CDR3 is TGCAGCGTTGTAGGACTAGGTAACAATGAGCAGTTCTTC.

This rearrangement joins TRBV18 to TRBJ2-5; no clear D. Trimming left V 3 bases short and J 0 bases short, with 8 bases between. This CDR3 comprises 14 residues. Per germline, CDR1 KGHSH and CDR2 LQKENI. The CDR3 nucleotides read TGTGCCAGCTCACCGGGTCTTTACCAAGAGACCCAGTACTTC. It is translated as CASSPGLYQETQYF.

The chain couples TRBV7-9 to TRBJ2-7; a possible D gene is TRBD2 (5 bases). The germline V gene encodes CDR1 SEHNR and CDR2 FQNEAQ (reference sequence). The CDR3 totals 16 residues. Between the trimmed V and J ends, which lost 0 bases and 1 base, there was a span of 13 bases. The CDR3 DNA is TGTGCCAGCAGCTTAGCGAGGGTTAACCGTTCCTACGAGCAGTACTTC. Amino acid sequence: CASSLARVNRSYEQYF.

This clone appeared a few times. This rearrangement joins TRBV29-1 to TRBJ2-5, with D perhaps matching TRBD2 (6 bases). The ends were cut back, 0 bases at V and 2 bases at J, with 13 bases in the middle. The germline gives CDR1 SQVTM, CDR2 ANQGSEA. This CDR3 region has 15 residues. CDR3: CSVEDGGAGQETQYF. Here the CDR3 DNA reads TGCAGCGTTGAAGACGGAGGGGCGGGTCAAGAGACCCAGTACTTC.

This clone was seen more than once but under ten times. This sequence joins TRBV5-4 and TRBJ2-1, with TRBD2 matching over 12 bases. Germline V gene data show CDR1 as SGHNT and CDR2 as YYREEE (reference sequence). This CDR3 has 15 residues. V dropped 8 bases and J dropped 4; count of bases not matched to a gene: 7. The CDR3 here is CASTSGGPGYNEQFF. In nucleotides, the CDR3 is TGTGCCAGTACTAGCGGGGGGCCGGGGTACAATGAGCAGTTCTTC.

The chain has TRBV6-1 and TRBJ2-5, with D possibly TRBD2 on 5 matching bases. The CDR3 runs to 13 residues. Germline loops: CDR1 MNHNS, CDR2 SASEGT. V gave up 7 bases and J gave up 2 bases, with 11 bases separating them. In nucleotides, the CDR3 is TGTGCCAGCATCGGGCGGGTTCAAGAGACCCAGTACTTC. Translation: CASIGRVQETQYF.